Below are 21 T cell receptor beta chains sequenced from a single sample in a study of blood T cell repertoires in COVID-19. TCRdb keeps only in-frame clones here, not all; method: immunoSEQ multiplex PCR. The sample lists roughly 100,000 clones, less than 90% occurring once. Specimen: peripheral blood. These receptors were collected from a man aged 45-65 years with acute or convalescent COVID-19.

About this clone: The junction shows a germline mismatch at one end, possibly a read error. This chain uses TRBV6-5 with TRBJ1-2; D remains ambiguous. The CDR3 runs to 11 residues. Germline CDR1 reads MNHEY; CDR2 reads SVGAGI. This chain's CDR3 is CASNLGKRRSF. CDR3 DNA sequence: TGTGCCAGCAATCTCGGGAAGAGGCGGTCCTTC.

J is TRBJ2-5 and V is TRBV2; a possible D gene is TRBD2 (6 bases). The CDR3 has 16 amino acids. Trimming shortened V by 4 bases and J by 0 bases, and 15 bases separated the two germline ends. Germline loops: CDR1 SNHLY, CDR2 FYNNEI. CDR3 in DNA: TGTGCCAGCAGTGCGGGAGACCGCCCGTACCAAGAGACCCAGTACTTC. It translates to CASSAGDRPYQETQYF.

The chain couples TRBV30 to TRBJ1-1; D unresolved. This CDR3 comprises 15 residues. Between the trimmed V and J ends, which lost 0 bases and 0 bases, there was a span of 11 bases. From germline, CDR1 is GTSNPN and CDR2 SVGIG (reference sequence). The chain's CDR3 is CAWSVPGEMNTEAFF. The CDR3 DNA is TGTGCCTGGAGTGTCCCCGGGGAGATGAACACTGAAGCTTTCTTT.

V gene TRBV9 combines with J gene TRBJ2-1; D possibly corresponds to TRBD2 (5 bases). V gave up 2 bases and J gave up 7 bases, with 19 bases separating them. CDR3 length: 16 amino acids. Germline CDR1 and CDR2: SGDLS and YYNGEE. The CDR3 here is CASSVTSVGSGNEQFF. Written as DNA, the CDR3 is TGTGCCAGCAGCGTTACTAGTGTCGGTTCTGGGAATGAGCAGTTCTTC. Variable domain in full (rest from reference TRBV9 and TRBJ2-1): DSGVTQTPKHLITATGQRVTLRCSPRSGDLSVYWYQQSLDQGLQFLIQYYNGEERAKGNILERFSAQQFPDLHSELNLSSLELGDSALYFCASSVTSVGSGNEQFFGPGTRLTVL.

V usage is TRBV5-1 and J usage is TRBJ1-2, with 10 bases fitting TRBD1. V lost 4 bases to trimming and J lost 8 bases; unmatched junction nucleotides: 11. CDR1 SGHRS and CDR2 YFSETQ come from the germline V gene. The CDR3 runs 15 residues. CDR3 loop: CASSIGTGVREGYTF. The CDR3 DNA is TGCGCCAGCAGCATAGGGACAGGGGTGAGAGAGGGCTACACCTTC.

This clone was counted a single time. The CDR3 DNA follows: TGTGCCAGCAGCTTAGTTCTAGCGGACAATGAGCAGTTCTTC. Its translation: CASSLVLADNEQFF. This chain connects TRBV11-2 to TRBJ2-1; 7 nucleotides line up with TRBD2. J was trimmed by 5 bases and V by 1 base; bases with no gene match: 2. Germline-derived CDR1 and CDR2 are SGHAT and FQNNGV. This CDR3 is built from 14 residues.

This clone was found once. V and J are TRBV3-1 (or the pseudogene TRBV3-2) and TRBJ2-1, with D unresolved. Looked up from germline, CDR1 is LGHDT and CDR2 is YNNKEL (reference sequence). The V end was cut by 5 bases, the J end by 8 bases, with 13 bases between. The CDR3 is 13 residues long. CDR3 protein: CASSSSLGDEQFF. CDR3 in DNA: TGTGCCAGCAGCTCCTCTCTAGGCGATGAGCAGTTCTTC.

Remarks on this clone: In this CDR3 the conserved last residue, phenylalanine or tryptophan, is missing, so a read error is likely. Because the CDR3's place on the DNA is in doubt, the DNA is left out and the CDR3 is given as listed by TCRdb. The chain is built from TRBV6-4 and TRBJ2-7; TRBD2 is taken as the D call from the table, unchecked against the DNA. The CDR3 numbers 8 amino acids, ends counted. Germline-derived CDR1 and CDR2 are MRHNA and SNTAGT. CDR3 protein: CASSHLRT.

As DNA, the CDR3 is TGCGCCAGCAGCTTGGATCCAGGGGTCCCAGATACGCAGTATTTT. Protein sequence: CASSLDPGVPDTQYF. The rearrangement links TRBV5-1 to TRBJ2-3; a possible D gene is TRBD1 (6 bases). Trimming shortened V by 0 bases and J by 4 bases, and 12 bases separated the two germline ends. Germline loops: CDR1 SGHRS, CDR2 YFSETQ. This CDR3 has 15 amino acids. The full variable domain, in which reference TRBV5-1 and TRBJ2-3 provide the parts outside the CDR3, is KAGVTQTPRYLIKTRGQQVTLSCSPISGHRSVSWYQQTPGQGLQFLFEYFSETQRNKGNFPGRFSGRQFSNSRSEMNVSTLELGDSALYLCASSLDPGVPDTQYFGPGTRLTVL.

The rearrangement joins TRBV18 to TRBJ2-5, with a weak D call TRBD1 (6 bases). CDR3 length equals 14 residues. Germline CDR1 reads KGHSH; CDR2 reads LQKENI. Trimming took off 2 bases at V and 2 bases at J, with 9 bases between the two ends. CDR3: CASSPWGQQETQYF. The DNA for the CDR3 is TGTGCCAGCTCACCATGGGGGCAGCAAGAGACCCAGTACTTC.

CDR3 bases: TGTGCCTGGAGTTCCTACTCCTACAATGAGCAGTTCTTC. Translating it yields CAWSSYSYNEQFF. This chain uses TRBV30 with TRBJ2-1; D gene unclear. V lost 2 bases and J lost 0, with 5 bases in between. The CDR3 spans 13 residues. CDR1 GTSNPN and CDR2 SVGIG come from the germline V gene (reference sequence). Using reference TRBV30 and TRBJ2-1 for the parts outside the CDR3, the full variable domain is SQTIHQWPATLVQPVGSPLSLECTVEGTSNPNLYWYRQAAGRGLQLLFYSVGIGQISSEVPQNLSASRPQDRQFILSSKKLLLSDSGFYLCAWSSYSYNEQFFGPGTRLTVL.

J is TRBJ1-2 and V is TRBV11-1; 7 bases are a match to TRBD1. V trimming: 5 bases; J trimming: 7 bases; junction bases outside the gene matches: 10. The CDR3 totals 14 residues. Germline CDR1 SGHAT, CDR2 FQDESV (reference sequence). The CDR3 region is CASSPLGTAPGYTF. DNA for the CDR3: TGTGCCAGCAGCCCGCTAGGGACAGCTCCTGGCTACACCTTC. Full variable domain (remainder filled in from reference TRBV11-1 and TRBJ1-2): EAEVAQSPRYKITEKSQAVAFWCDPISGHATLYWYRQILGQGPELLVQFQDESVVDDSQLPKDRFSAERLKGVDSTLKIQPAELGDSAMYLCASSPLGTAPGYTFGSGTRLTVV.

This clone was seen only once. The V and J genes are TRBV19 and TRBJ2-7, with 12 bases fitting TRBD1. The V and J ends lost 6 bases and 7 bases, in that order; junction bases with no gene match: 10. The CDR3 is 15 amino acids. From germline, CDR1 is LNHDA and CDR2 SQIVND (reference sequence). The CDR3 DNA reads as TGTGCCAGTAGAACCCCCGGGACAGGGGGCGGTGAGCAGTACTTC. This codes for CASRTPGTGGGEQYF.

The rearrangement uses TRBV12-3 or TRBV12-4 and TRBJ1-5; D is undetermined. This CDR3 spans 12 amino acids. The germline V and J ends were trimmed by 1 base and 15 bases, with 13 bases remaining between them. The CDR3 loop reads CASSLGARPPHF. The CDR3 DNA reads TGTGCCAGCAGTTTAGGGGCAAGACCGCCGCATTTT.

V and J are TRBV28 and TRBJ1-1; D gene uncertain. Per germline, CDR1 MDHEN and CDR2 SYDVKM. The CDR3 loop spans 12 amino acids. Trimming cost V 2 bases and J 8 bases, with 9 bases left between them. The CDR3 spells CASSLRAMEAFF. The CDR3 DNA follows: TGTGCCAGCAGTTTAAGAGCGATGGAAGCTTTCTTT.

This clone was found once. The rearrangement joins TRBV3-1 (or the pseudogene TRBV3-2) to TRBJ2-6; a possible D gene is TRBD1 (6 bases). With 2 bases removed from V and 4 bases from J, the gap between germline ends came to 12 bases. The CDR3 is 16 residues long. The V gene's germline CDR1 is LGHDT and CDR2 YNNKEL (reference sequence). The CDR3 is CASSQLGGSGANVLTF. In DNA form, the CDR3 reads TGTGCCAGCAGCCAATTAGGGGGTTCCGGGGCCAACGTCCTGACTTTC.

The V call is TRBV5-1, the J call TRBJ2-7; 10 bases fit TRBD1. In germline, CDR1 is SGHRS, CDR2 YFSETQ. There are 15 residues in the CDR3. Germline trimming cut 4 bases from V and 6 bases from J; bases unmatched to any gene: 10. The CDR3 DNA reads TGCGCCAGCAGCCGTGGGGACAGGGGTGGGGTCGAGCAGTACTTC. Its translation is CASSRGDRGGVEQYF.

This clone has only a few counts. The J gene is TRBJ2-2, the V gene TRBV7-9, with TRBD1 identical over 9 bases. Trimming at V came to 5 bases and at J to 5 bases, leaving 6 bases not matched to a gene. The CDR3 is 15 residues long. CDR1 is SEHNR and CDR2 is FQNEAQ in the germline V gene (reference sequence). The CDR3 region is CASSPGDRATGELFF. The CDR3 nucleotides read TGTGCCAGCAGCCCGGGGGACAGGGCGACCGGGGAGCTGTTTTTT.

J is TRBJ2-7 and V is TRBV21-1; the table gives TRBD1 as D, unverified against the DNA. TRBV21-1 is given as a pseudogene. The CDR3 loop spans 16 amino acids. The CDR3 reads CASSKQRGDRAYEQYF. CDR3 bases: TGTGCCAGCAGCAAGCAGCGAGGGGACAGGGCCTACGAGCAGTACTTC.

This sequence joins TRBV19 and TRBJ2-1; D not certain. In germline, CDR1 is LNHDA, CDR2 SQIVND (reference sequence). The CDR3 is 14 residues long. Trimming took 6 bases from V and 0 from J, leaving 9 bases between them. CDR3 in DNA: TGTGCCAGTAGAGACCCTAGCTCCTACAATGAGCAGTTCTTC. Its protein product is CASRDPSSYNEQFF. Full variable domain (rest looked up from reference TRBV19 and TRBJ2-1): DGGITQSPKYLFRKEGQNVTLSCEQNLNHDAMYWYRQDPGQGLRLIYYSQIVNDFQKGDIAEGYSVSREKKESFPLTVTSAQKNPTAFYLCASRDPSSYNEQFFGPGTRLTVL.

The chain is built from TRBV18 and TRBJ1-5; possible D gene TRBD1, 5 bases. V shed 5 bases and J shed 3 bases, with 14 bases lying between them. Germline assignment: CDR1 KGHSH and CDR2 LQKENI. The CDR3 extends over 15 amino acids. The CDR3 DNA reads as TGTGCCAGCTCATCCATCGACAGCTCCAATCAGCCCCAGCATTTT. It yields the protein CASSSIDSSNQPQHF.